This T cell receptor (beta chain) was profiled in a study of blood T cell repertoires in COVID-19. Assay: immunoSEQ multiplex PCR; the TCRdb copy retains only in-frame clones and omits some. This table has around 250,000 clones, 75% to 90% appearing once. Clinical histories supplied by participants themselves formed the basis of cohort assignment. Trimming removed 4 bases from V and 0 bases from J, with 3 bases in between. Germline CDR1 and CDR2: SGHNT and YYREEE (reference sequence). This CDR3 is 12 amino acids long. The rearrangement joins TRBV5-4 to TRBJ2-3, with no clear D. Specimen: PBMCs or T cells enriched from blood (not recorded which). This TCR was recovered from a woman in her fifties or sixties who had recovered from COVID-19. CDR3 sequence (DNA): TGTGCCAGCAGCCCTAGCACAGATACGCAGTATTTT. This encodes CASSPSTDTQYF.